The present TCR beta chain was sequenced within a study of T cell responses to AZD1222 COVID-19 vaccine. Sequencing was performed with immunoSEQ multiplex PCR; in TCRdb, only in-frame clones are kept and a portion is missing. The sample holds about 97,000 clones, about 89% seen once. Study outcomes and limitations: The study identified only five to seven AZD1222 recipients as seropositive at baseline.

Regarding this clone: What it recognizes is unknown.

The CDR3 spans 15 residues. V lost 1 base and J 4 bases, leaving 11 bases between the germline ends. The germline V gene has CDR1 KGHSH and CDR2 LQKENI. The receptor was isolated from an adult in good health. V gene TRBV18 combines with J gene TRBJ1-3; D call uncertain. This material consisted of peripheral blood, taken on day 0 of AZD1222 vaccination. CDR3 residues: CASSPRGLSGNTIYF. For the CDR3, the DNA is TGTGCCAGCTCACCACGAGGTTTATCAGGAAACACCATATATTTT.